The clone carrying this T cell receptor beta chain was detected only once. V dropped 2 bases and J dropped 5; count of bases not matched to a gene: 7. The CDR3 spans 15 residues. Germline CDR1 is MNHEY and CDR2 is SVGAGI. The data were taken from a study of tumor-infiltrating lymphocytes in localized non-small cell lung cancer. The data were produced by immunoSEQ multiplex PCR, yet TCRdb's version contains in-frame clones alone and is incomplete. In the table there are about 16,000 clones, approximately 80% of which are singletons. Sequencing input: lung tumor tissue. The genes are TRBV6-5 and TRBJ2-7, with 9 positions matching TRBD1. This TCR derives from a human donor with non-small cell lung cancer. The CDR3 region has the DNA TGTGCCAGCAGTTACGACCCGGGACAGGGCAACGAGCAGTACTTC. Translation: CASSYDPGQGNEQYF.